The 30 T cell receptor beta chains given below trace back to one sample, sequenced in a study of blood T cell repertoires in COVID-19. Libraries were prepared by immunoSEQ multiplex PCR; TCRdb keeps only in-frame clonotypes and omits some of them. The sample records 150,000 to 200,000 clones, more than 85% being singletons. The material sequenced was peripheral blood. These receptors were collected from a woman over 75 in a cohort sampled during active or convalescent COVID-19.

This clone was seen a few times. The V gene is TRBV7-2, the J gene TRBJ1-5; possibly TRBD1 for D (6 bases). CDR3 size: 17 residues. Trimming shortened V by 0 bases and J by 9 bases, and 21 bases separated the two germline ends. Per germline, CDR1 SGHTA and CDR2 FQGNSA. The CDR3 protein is CASSLASDWGQWRPQHF. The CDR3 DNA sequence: TGTGCCAGCAGCTTAGCGTCGGACTGGGGGCAATGGCGGCCCCAGCATTTT. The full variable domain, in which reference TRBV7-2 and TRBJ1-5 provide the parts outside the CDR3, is GAGVSQSPSNKVTEKGKDVELRCDPISGHTALYWYRQSLGQGLEFLIYFQGNSAPDKSGLPSDRFSAERTGGSVSTLTIQRTQQEDSAVYLCASSLASDWGQWRPQHFGDGTRLSIL.

Here the CDR3 reads CASSLVGTGVGNTIYF. The CDR3 DNA sequence: TGTGCCAGCAGCTTAGTTGGGACAGGGGTTGGAAACACCATATATTTT. The chain links TRBV11-3 to TRBJ1-3; TRBD1 matches at 10 bases. J was trimmed by 3 bases and V by 1 base; bases with no gene match: 3. The CDR3 contains 16 residues. The germline gives CDR1 SGHNT, CDR2 YENEEA.

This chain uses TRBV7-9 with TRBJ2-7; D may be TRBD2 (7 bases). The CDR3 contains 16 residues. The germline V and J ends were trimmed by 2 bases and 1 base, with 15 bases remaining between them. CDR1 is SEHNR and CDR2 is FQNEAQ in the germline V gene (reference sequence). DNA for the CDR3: TGTGCCAGCAGCTTAAAGGGGGGGACTGAGTCCTACGAGCAGTACTTC. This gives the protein CASSLKGGTESYEQYF.

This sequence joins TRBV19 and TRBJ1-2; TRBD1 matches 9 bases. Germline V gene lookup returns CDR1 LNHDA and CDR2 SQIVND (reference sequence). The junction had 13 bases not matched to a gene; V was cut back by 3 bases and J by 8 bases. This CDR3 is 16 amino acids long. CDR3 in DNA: TGTGCCAGTAGTATCCCGGGACAGGGAGCCCCTAGGGGCTACACCTTC. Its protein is CASSIPGQGAPRGYTF.

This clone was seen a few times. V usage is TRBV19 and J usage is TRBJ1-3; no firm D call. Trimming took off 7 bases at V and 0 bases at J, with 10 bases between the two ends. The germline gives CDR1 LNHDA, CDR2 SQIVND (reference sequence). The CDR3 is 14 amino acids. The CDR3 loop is CASTGTYSGNTIYF. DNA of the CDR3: TGTGCCAGTACGGGTACTTACTCTGGAAACACCATATATTTT.

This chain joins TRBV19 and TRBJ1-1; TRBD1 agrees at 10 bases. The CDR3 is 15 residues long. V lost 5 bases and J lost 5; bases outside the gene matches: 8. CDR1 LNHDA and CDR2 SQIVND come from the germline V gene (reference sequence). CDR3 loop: CASSGRDRGVTEAFF. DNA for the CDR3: TGTGCCAGTAGTGGCCGGGACAGGGGAGTTACTGAAGCTTTCTTT.

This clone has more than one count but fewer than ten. The CDR3 loop is CASSPLIRGGTEAFF. Here the CDR3 DNA reads TGTGCCAGCAGCCCTCTAATTAGGGGGGGCACTGAAGCTTTCTTT. The chain uses TRBV5-6 and TRBJ1-1; tentative D call: TRBD1 (6 bases). Germline V gives CDR1 SGHDT, CDR2 YYEEEE. CDR3 length: 15 residues. The V end was cut by 4 bases, the J end by 4 bases, with 17 bases between.

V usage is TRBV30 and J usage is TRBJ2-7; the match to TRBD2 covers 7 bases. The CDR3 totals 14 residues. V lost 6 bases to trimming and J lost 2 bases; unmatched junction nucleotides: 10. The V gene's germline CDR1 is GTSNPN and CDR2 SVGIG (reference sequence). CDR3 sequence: CACSRGRETYEQYV. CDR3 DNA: TGTGCCTGCTCGCGGGGGAGGGAGACCTACGAGCAGTACGTC.

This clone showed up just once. CDR3 DNA: TGTGCCAGTAGACAACAGGGGGAAAAACTGTTTTTT. This gives the protein CASRQQGEKLFF. The chain employs TRBV19 and TRBJ1-4; TRBD1 matches 7 bases. CDR3 length: 12 amino acids. Germline CDR1 is LNHDA and CDR2 is SQIVND (reference sequence). Trimming at V came to 6 bases and at J to 8 bases, leaving 3 bases not matched to a gene.

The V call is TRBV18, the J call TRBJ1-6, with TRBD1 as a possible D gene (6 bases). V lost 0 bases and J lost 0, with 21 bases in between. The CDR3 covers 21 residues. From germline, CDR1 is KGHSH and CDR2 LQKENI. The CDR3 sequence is CASSPPGGGRVGSSYNSPLHF. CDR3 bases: TGTGCCAGCTCACCACCCGGAGGGGGGAGGGTAGGGAGCTCCTATAATTCACCCCTCCACTTT.

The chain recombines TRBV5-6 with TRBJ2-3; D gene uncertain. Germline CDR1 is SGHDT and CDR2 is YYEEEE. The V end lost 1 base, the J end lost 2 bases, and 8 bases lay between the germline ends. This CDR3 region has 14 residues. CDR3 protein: CASSLIHYTDTQYF. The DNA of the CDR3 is TGTGCCAGCAGCTTGATACATTACACAGATACGCAGTATTTT.

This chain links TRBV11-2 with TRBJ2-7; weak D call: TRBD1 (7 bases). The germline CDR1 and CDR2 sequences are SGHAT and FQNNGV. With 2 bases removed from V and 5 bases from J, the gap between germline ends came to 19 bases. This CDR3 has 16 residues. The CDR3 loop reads CASSLIVGQGGHEQYF. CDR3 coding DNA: TGTGCCAGCAGCTTAATCGTCGGGCAGGGGGGCCACGAGCAGTACTTC.

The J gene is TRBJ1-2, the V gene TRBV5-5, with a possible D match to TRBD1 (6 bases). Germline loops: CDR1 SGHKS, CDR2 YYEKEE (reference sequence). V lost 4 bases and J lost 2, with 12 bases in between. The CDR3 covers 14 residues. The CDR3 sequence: CASSEITGNYGYTF. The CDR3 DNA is TGTGCCAGCAGCGAAATAACAGGGAACTATGGCTACACCTTC. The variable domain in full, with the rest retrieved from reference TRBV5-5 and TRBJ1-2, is DAGVTQSPTHLIKTRGQQVTLRCSPISGHKSVSWYQQVLGQGPQFIFQYYEKEERGRGNFPDRFSARQFPNYSSELNVNALLLGDSALYLCASSEITGNYGYTFGSGTRLTVV.

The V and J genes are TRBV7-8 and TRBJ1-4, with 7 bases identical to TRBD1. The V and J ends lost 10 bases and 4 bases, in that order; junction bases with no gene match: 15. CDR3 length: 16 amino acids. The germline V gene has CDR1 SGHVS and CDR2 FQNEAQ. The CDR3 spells CANKRGPGDSNEKLFF. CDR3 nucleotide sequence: TGTGCCAACAAACGGGGTCCGGGGGACAGTAATGAAAAACTGTTTTTT.

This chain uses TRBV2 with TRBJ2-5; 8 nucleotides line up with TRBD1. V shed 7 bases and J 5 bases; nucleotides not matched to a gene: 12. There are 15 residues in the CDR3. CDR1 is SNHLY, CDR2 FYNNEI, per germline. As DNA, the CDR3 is TGTGCCAGCAAGTTACAGGGGGTAGTTAGGGAGACCCAGTACTTC. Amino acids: CASKLQGVVRETQYF.

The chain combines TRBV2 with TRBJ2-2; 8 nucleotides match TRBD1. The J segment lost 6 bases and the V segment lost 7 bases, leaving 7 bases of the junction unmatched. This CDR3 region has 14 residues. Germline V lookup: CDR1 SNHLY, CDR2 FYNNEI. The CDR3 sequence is CASMGQEGAGELFF. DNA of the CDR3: TGTGCCAGCATGGGACAGGAGGGAGCCGGGGAGCTGTTTTTT.

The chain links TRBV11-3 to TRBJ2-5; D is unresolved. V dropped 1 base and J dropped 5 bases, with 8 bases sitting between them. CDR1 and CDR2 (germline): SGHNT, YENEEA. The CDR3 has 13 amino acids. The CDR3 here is CASSLAGPETQYF. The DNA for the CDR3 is TGTGCCAGCAGCTTAGCTGGGCCGGAGACCCAGTACTTC.

The CDR3 nucleotides read TGTGCCAGCAGTGAAGGGCACGAAGAGACCCAGTACTTC. It yields the protein CASSEGHEETQYF. The chain joins TRBV2 to TRBJ2-5, with unresolved D. Trimming took off 1 base at V and 3 bases at J, with 6 bases between the two ends. The CDR3 totals 13 residues. Germline CDR1 and CDR2: SNHLY and FYNNEI.

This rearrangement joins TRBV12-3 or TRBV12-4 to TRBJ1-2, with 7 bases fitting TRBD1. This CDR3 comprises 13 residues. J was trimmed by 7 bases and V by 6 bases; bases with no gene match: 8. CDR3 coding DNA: TGTGCCAGCAGCCAGACAGGGAGAAGTGGCTACACCTTC. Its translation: CASSQTGRSGYTF.

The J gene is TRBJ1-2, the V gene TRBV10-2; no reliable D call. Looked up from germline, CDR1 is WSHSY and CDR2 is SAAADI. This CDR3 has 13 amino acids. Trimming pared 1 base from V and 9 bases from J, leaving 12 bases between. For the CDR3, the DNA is TGCGCCAGCAGTGAGTGGAGGGAACAGCGCTACACCTTC. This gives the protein CASSEWREQRYTF.

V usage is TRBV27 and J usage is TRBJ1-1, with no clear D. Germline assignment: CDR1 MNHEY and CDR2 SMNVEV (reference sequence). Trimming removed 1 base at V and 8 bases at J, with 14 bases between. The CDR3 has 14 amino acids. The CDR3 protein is CASSLWLGSSEAFF. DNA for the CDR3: TGTGCCAGCAGTTTATGGCTCGGGAGCAGCGAAGCTTTCTTT.

CDR3 nucleotides: TGTGCCAGCAGCACCGAACAGGGTGGTAACTATGGCTACACCTTC. Encoded protein: CASSTEQGGNYGYTF. This chain uses TRBV7-8 with TRBJ1-2; tentatively, D is TRBD1 (6 bases). Trimming removed 5 bases at V and 1 base at J, with 14 bases between. Germline CDR1 and CDR2: SGHVS and FQNEAQ. This CDR3 has 15 residues.

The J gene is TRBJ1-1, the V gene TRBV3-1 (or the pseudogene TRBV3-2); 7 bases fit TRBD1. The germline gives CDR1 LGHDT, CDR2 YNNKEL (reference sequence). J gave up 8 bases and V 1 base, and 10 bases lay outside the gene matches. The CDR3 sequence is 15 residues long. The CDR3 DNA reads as TGTGCCAGCAGCCAAGGCGAAAACAGGGGCGGAGAAGCTTTCTTT. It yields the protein CASSQGENRGGEAFF.

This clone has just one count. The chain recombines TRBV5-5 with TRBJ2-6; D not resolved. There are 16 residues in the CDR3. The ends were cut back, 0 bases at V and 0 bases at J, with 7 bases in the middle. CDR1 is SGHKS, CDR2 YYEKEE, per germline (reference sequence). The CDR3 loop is CASSLDTSSGANVLTF. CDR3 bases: TGTGCCAGCAGCTTGGACACAAGCTCTGGGGCCAACGTCCTGACTTTC.

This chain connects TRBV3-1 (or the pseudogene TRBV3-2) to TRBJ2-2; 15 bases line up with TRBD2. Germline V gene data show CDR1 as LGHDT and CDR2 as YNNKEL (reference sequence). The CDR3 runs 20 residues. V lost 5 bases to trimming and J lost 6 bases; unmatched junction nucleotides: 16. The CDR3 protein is CASSRGLAGGPRGSAGELFF. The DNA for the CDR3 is TGTGCCAGCAGCAGAGGACTAGCGGGGGGGCCTCGAGGAAGCGCCGGGGAGCTGTTTTTT.

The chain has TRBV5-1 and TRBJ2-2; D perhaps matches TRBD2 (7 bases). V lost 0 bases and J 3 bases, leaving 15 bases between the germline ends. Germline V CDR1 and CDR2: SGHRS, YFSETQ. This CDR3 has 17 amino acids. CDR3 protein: CASSLVRGAVDTGELFF. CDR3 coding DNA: TGCGCCAGCAGCTTGGTTCGGGGGGCTGTAGACACCGGGGAGCTGTTTTTT.

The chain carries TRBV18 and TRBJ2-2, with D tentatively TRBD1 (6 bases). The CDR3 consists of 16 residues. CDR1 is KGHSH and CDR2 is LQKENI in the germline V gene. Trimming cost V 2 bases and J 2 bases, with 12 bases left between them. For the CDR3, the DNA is TGTGCCAGCTCACCAGGGCAGGGACAAAACACCGGGGAGCTGTTTTTT. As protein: CASSPGQGQNTGELFF.

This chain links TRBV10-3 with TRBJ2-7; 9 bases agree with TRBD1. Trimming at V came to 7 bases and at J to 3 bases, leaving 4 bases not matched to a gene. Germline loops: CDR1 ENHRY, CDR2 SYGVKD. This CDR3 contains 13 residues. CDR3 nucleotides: TGTGCCATCAAAGGGACAGGGTACTACGAGCAGTACTTC. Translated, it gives CAIKGTGYYEQYF.

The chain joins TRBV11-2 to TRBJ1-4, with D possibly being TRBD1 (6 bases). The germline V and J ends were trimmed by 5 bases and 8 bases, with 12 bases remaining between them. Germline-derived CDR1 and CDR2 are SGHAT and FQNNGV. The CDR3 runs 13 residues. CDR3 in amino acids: CASSAGEWEKLFF. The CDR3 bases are TGTGCCAGCAGCGCAGGGGAATGGGAAAAACTGTTTTTT.

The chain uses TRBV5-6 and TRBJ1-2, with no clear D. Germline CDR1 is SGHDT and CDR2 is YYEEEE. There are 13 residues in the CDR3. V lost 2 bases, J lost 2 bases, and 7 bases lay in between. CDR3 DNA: TGTGCCAGCAGCTTTTCGGAGAACTATGGCTACACCTTC. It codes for CASSFSENYGYTF.